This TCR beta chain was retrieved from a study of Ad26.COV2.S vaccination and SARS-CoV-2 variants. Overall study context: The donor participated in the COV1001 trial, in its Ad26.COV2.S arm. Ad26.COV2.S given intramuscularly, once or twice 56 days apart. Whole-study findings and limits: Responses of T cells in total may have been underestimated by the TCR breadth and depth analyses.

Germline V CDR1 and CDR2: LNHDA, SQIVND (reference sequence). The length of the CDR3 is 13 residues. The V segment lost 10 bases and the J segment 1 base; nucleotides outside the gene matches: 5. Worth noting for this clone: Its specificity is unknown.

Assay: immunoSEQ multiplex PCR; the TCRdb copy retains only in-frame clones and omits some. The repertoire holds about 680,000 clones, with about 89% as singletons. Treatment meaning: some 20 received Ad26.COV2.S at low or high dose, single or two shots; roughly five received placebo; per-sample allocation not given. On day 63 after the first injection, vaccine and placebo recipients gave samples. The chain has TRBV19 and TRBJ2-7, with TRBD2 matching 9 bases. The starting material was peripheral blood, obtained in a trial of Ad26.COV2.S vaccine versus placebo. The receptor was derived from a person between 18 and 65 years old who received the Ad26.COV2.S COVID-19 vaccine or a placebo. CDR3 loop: CATQAGGSYEQYF. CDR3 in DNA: TGTGCCACCCAAGCGGGAGGATCCTACGAGCAGTACTTC.